The rows below give T cell receptor beta chains drawn from one sample of a study of blood T cell repertoires in COVID-19. The data were produced by immunoSEQ multiplex PCR, yet TCRdb's version contains in-frame clones alone and is incomplete. The sample includes around 27,000 clones, around 89% of them seen just once. Sequenced: peripheral blood. The receptor set was obtained from a man aged 60-69 years with acute or convalescent COVID-19. CDR3s include the opening cysteine and the closing phenylalanine or tryptophan. A D gene is named only where the DNA matches it firmly. Clone size is shown for a subset of rows, as once, few, many or a class of expanded clone.

v_call: TRBV18
clone_size: NA
j_call: TRBJ2-1
d_call: NA
cdr3_aa: CASSRRTMEDEQFF
cdr3_nt: TGTGCCAGCTCACGGCGCACCATGGAGGATGAGCAGTTCTTC

v_call: TRBV27
clone_size: NA
j_call: TRBJ2-1
d_call: TRBD1
cdr3_aa: CASSFRGSSYNEQFF
cdr3_nt: TGTGCCAGCAGTTTCAGGGGGAGCTCCTACAATGAGCAGTTCTTC

v_call: TRBV28
clone_size: NA
j_call: TRBJ2-4
d_call: TRBD1
cdr3_aa: CASRRTGPFSIAKNIQYF
cdr3_nt: TGTGCCAGCAGAAGGACAGGGCCCTTTAGTATAGCCAAAAACATTCAGTACTTC

v_call: TRBV7-6
clone_size: NA
j_call: TRBJ2-1
d_call: NA
cdr3_aa: CASSFGDNEQFF
cdr3_nt: TGTGCCAGCAGCTTCGGGGACAATGAGCAGTTCTTC

v_call: TRBV19
clone_size: NA
j_call: TRBJ1-1
d_call: NA
cdr3_aa: CASSSRGTEAFF
cdr3_nt: TGTGCCAGTAGTTCCCGGGGGACTGAAGCTTTCTTT

v_call: TRBV29-1
clone_size: NA
j_call: TRBJ2-5
d_call: NA
cdr3_aa: CSVEDRNGRVGNVRAQYF
cdr3_nt: TGCAGCGTTGAAGATCGAAACGGGAGAGTGGGTAATGTTAGGGCCCAGTACTTC

v_call: TRBV7-8
clone_size: NA
j_call: TRBJ1-5
d_call: NA
cdr3_aa: CASSLRAGDSNQPQHF
cdr3_nt: TGTGCCAGCAGCTTAAGGGCAGGGGATAGCAATCAGCCCCAGCATTTT

v_call: TRBV7-8
clone_size: once
j_call: TRBJ2-7
d_call: NA
cdr3_aa: CASSPNSYEQYF
cdr3_nt: TGTGCCAGCAGTCCCAACTCCTACGAGCAGTACTTC

v_call: TRBV7-2
clone_size: NA
j_call: TRBJ2-1
d_call: TRBD1
cdr3_aa: CASSFPWEGGEQFF
cdr3_nt: TGTGCCAGCAGCTTCCCCTGGGAAGGGGGCGAGCAGTTCTTC

v_call: TRBV6-5
clone_size: NA
j_call: TRBJ1-5
d_call: TRBD1
cdr3_aa: CASRKGQGNQPQHF
cdr3_nt: TGTGCCAGCAGGAAGGGACAGGGTAATCAGCCCCAGCATTTT

v_call: TRBV9
clone_size: NA
j_call: TRBJ2-3
d_call: NA
cdr3_aa: CASSQRGDIPSTDTQYF
cdr3_nt: TGTGCCAGCAGCCAACGGGGTGACATACCTAGCACAGATACGCAGTATTTT

v_call: TRBV19
clone_size: NA
j_call: TRBJ1-1
d_call: NA
cdr3_aa: CASSIGGSGRMNTEAFF
cdr3_nt: TGTGCCAGTAGTATAGGTGGTTCAGGGAGGATGAACACTGAAGCTTTCTTT

v_call: TRBV4-2
clone_size: NA
j_call: TRBJ2-1
d_call: NA
cdr3_aa: CASSQDRGHRYEQFF
cdr3_nt: TGTGCCAGCAGCCAAGATAGGGGACATAGATATGAGCAGTTCTTC

v_call: TRBV5-1
clone_size: NA
j_call: TRBJ1-1
d_call: NA
cdr3_aa: CASSLDPRATEAFF
cdr3_nt: TGCGCCAGCAGCTTGGACCCCAGGGCCACTGAAGCTTTCTTT

v_call: TRBV7-2
clone_size: NA
j_call: TRBJ2-5
d_call: TRBD2
cdr3_aa: CASSLWGLAGGQETQYF
cdr3_nt: TGTGCCAGCAGCTTGTGGGGACTAGCGGGAGGCCAAGAGACCCAGTACTTC

v_call: TRBV5-1
clone_size: NA
j_call: TRBJ1-2
d_call: NA
cdr3_aa: CASSLARKGGTDYGYTF
cdr3_nt: TGCGCCAGCAGCTTGGCCCGGAAGGGAGGGACCGACTATGGCTACACCTTC

v_call: TRBV5-8
clone_size: once
j_call: TRBJ1-6
d_call: NA
cdr3_aa: CASSLERNSPLHF
cdr3_nt: TGTGCCAGCAGCTTGGAGAGGAATTCACCCCTCCACTTT

v_call: TRBV29-1
clone_size: NA
j_call: TRBJ2-5
d_call: NA
cdr3_aa: CSVEGRVGTQYF
cdr3_nt: TGCAGCGTTGAGGGCAGGGTTGGGACCCAGTACTTC

v_call: TRBV11-2
clone_size: NA
j_call: TRBJ1-3
d_call: NA
cdr3_aa: CASSTQADVSGNTIYF
cdr3_nt: TGTGCCAGCAGCACCCAAGCGGATGTCTCTGGAAACACCATATATTTT

v_call: TRBV2
clone_size: NA
j_call: TRBJ2-5
d_call: TRBD1
cdr3_aa: CASEDTGQTETQYF
cdr3_nt: TGTGCCAGCGAGGATACGGGACAGACAGAGACCCAGTACTTC

v_call: TRBV6-5
clone_size: NA
j_call: TRBJ2-7
d_call: NA
cdr3_aa: CASSYSSRPLGQYF
cdr3_nt: TGTGCCAGCAGTTACTCTTCCAGGCCTCTCGGGCAGTACTTC

v_call: TRBV27
clone_size: NA
j_call: TRBJ1-5
d_call: NA
cdr3_aa: CASSLRGNQPQHF
cdr3_nt: TGTGCCAGCAGTTTACGGGGCAATCAGCCCCAGCATTTT

v_call: TRBV29-1
clone_size: NA
j_call: TRBJ2-2
d_call: TRBD1
cdr3_aa: CSVEAVGQRNTGELFF
cdr3_nt: TGCAGCGTTGAGGCAGTGGGACAGAGAAACACCGGGGAGCTGTTTTTT

v_call: TRBV11-1
clone_size: NA
j_call: TRBJ2-5
d_call: TRBD2
cdr3_aa: CASSLGPAGVETQYF
cdr3_nt: TGTGCCAGCAGCTTAGGGCCAGCGGGAGTTGAGACCCAGTACTTC

v_call: TRBV5-1
clone_size: NA
j_call: TRBJ2-7
d_call: NA
cdr3_aa: CASSLDLTQQYF
cdr3_nt: TGCGCCAGCAGCTTGGACCTTACACAGCAGTACTTC

v_call: TRBV3-1/TRBV3-2
clone_size: NA
j_call: TRBJ2-1
d_call: NA
cdr3_aa: CASSQGGHSGNEQFF
cdr3_nt: TGTGCCAGCAGCCAAGGCGGTCACTCGGGTAATGAGCAGTTCTTC

v_call: TRBV5-8
clone_size: NA
j_call: TRBJ2-7
d_call: NA
cdr3_aa: CASSPPRSGSDEQYF
cdr3_nt: TGTGCCAGCAGCCCTCCTAGGTCCGGTAGCGACGAGCAGTACTTC

v_call: TRBV19
clone_size: NA
j_call: TRBJ2-3
d_call: NA
cdr3_aa: CASSIGEPRTDTQYF
cdr3_nt: TGTGCCAGTAGTATAGGTGAGCCCCGGACAGATACGCAGTATTTT